The 30 T cell receptor beta chains below all came from one sample that was sequenced in a study of T cell changes during pregnancy in multiple sclerosis. Libraries were prepared by immunoSEQ multiplex PCR; TCRdb keeps only in-frame clonotypes and omits some of them. Here the sample spans 30,000 to 50,000 clones, just over 90% being singletons. The input for sequencing was CD4+ T cells from peripheral blood mononuclear cells, taken in the first trimester of pregnancy. Receptor source: a female donor in good health, enrolled as a control in a pregnancy study.

The chain uses TRBV7-2 and TRBJ1-4; tentatively, D is TRBD1 (6 bases). The V gene's germline CDR1 is SGHTA and CDR2 FQGNSA. The CDR3 is made up of 13 amino acids. Trimming removed 5 bases from V and 4 bases from J, with 8 bases in between. CDR3 residues: CASSTQGNEKLFF. The CDR3 bases are TGTGCCAGCAGCACACAGGGTAATGAAAAACTGTTTTTT.

This clone came up a few times. The chain recombines TRBV2 with TRBJ2-7; D is perhaps TRBD1 (5 bases). Trimming left V 3 bases short and J 3 bases short, with 9 bases between. Germline assignment: CDR1 SNHLY and CDR2 FYNNEI. The CDR3 has 13 residues. The CDR3 nucleotides are TGTGCCAGCAGTGAGACAGCCATCTACGAGCAGTACTTC. Translation gives CASSETAIYEQYF.

The chain recombines TRBV18 with TRBJ1-1; TRBD1 matches 8 bases. The V gene end was trimmed by 6 bases and the J gene end by 0 bases; junction bases not matched to a gene: 9. This CDR3 region has 16 residues. Germline CDR1 is KGHSH and CDR2 is LQKENI. The CDR3 here is CASSSQGAGMNTEAFF. The CDR3 coding sequence is TGTGCCAGCTCGTCGCAGGGGGCTGGGATGAACACTGAAGCTTTCTTT.

The rearrangement uses TRBV13 and TRBJ2-1; 13 bases are shared with TRBD2. The CDR3 extends over 18 amino acids. Germline values: CDR1 PRHDT, CDR2 FYEKMQ (reference sequence). V gave up 5 bases and J gave up 0 bases; unmatched junction bases: 7. The CDR3 sequence is CASSRGLAGESSYNEQFF. The CDR3 DNA reads as TGTGCCAGCAGCCGAGGACTAGCGGGGGAGAGCTCCTACAATGAGCAGTTCTTC.

V usage is TRBV12-5 and J usage is TRBJ1-1; D gene uncertain. The CDR3 has 12 residues. CDR1 and CDR2 (germline): LGHNT, FRNRAP. Trimming cost V 9 bases and J 5 bases, with 13 bases left between them. The CDR3 DNA is TGTGCTAGCGGGAGTTACGGGACTGAAGCTTTCTTT. Translating it yields CASGSYGTEAFF.

This clone has just a few counts. CDR3 residues: CASSPGQDTEAFF. The CDR3 DNA sequence: TGCGCCAGCAGCCCGGGACAGGACACTGAAGCTTTCTTT. The V and J genes are TRBV10-1 and TRBJ1-1; TRBD1 agrees at 8 bases. The germline gives CDR1 WNHNN, CDR2 SYGVQD (reference sequence). Trimming removed 6 bases from V and 3 bases from J; junction bases left unmatched: 3. This CDR3 comprises 13 residues.

This clone has only one observation. CDR3 nucleotide sequence: TGTGCTAGTGGTCCATCTCAGCGGGGGGACATCTATGGCTACACCTTC. Its protein is CASGPSQRGDIYGYTF. V and J are TRBV12-5 and TRBJ1-2, with D possibly matching TRBD1 (6 bases). The CDR3 totals 16 residues. The germline gives CDR1 LGHNT, CDR2 FRNRAP. Trimming stripped 5 bases from V and 4 bases from J, with 20 bases between.

The chain employs TRBV2 and TRBJ1-2; 10 nucleotides match TRBD1. The CDR3 is 15 residues long. The germline gives CDR1 SNHLY, CDR2 FYNNEI. V lost 3 bases to trimming and J lost 4 bases; unmatched junction nucleotides: 5. The CDR3 bases are TGTGCCAGCAGTGAGCGGGACAGGGGTAGCTATGGCTACACCTTC. Its protein product is CASSERDRGSYGYTF.

The gene calls are TRBV5-6 and TRBJ1-2; maybe TRBD1 (5 bases). Germline CDR1 SGHDT, CDR2 YYEEEE. Trimming removed 4 bases at V and 2 bases at J, with 9 bases between. This CDR3 spans 13 amino acids. The CDR3 loop reads CASSLDTNYGYTF. Here the CDR3 DNA reads TGTGCCAGCAGCCTGGACACCAACTATGGCTACACCTTC. Based on the CDR3 plus reference TRBV5-6 and TRBJ1-2, the full variable domain is DAGVTQSPTHLIKTRGQQVTLRCSPKSGHDTVSWYQQALGQGPQFIFQYYEEEERQRGNFPDRFSGHQFPNYSSELNVNALLLGDSALYLCASSLDTNYGYTFGSGTRLTVV.

This clone was found once. The genes are TRBV6-5 and TRBJ2-1; 8 bases align to TRBD1. Germline loops: CDR1 MNHEY, CDR2 SVGAGI. The CDR3 extends over 13 amino acids. J lost 9 bases, V lost 7 bases, and 8 bases had no gene match. CDR3 nucleotides: TGTGCCAGCACCGACAGGGGAGGCGGTGAGCAGTTCTTC. As protein: CASTDRGGGEQFF.

V usage is TRBV6-5 and J usage is TRBJ1-2, with TRBD1 as a possible D gene (6 bases). Deletions cut 6 bases from V and 6 bases from J, with 11 bases between. The CDR3 contains 12 residues. CDR1 MNHEY and CDR2 SVGAGI come from the germline V gene. This CDR3 is CASRTGSDGYTF. DNA for the CDR3: TGTGCCAGCAGAACAGGGAGCGATGGCTACACCTTC.

This chain joins TRBV15 and TRBJ2-6; TRBD1 might be the D (6 bases). CDR1 and CDR2 from the germline V gene are LNHNV and YYDKDF (reference sequence). V gave up 8 bases and J gave up 0 bases, with 11 bases separating them. The CDR3 has 15 amino acids. The CDR3 DNA is TGTGCCACCGCGCAGGGGCGCTCTGGGGCCAACGTCCTGACTTTC. Residues: CATAQGRSGANVLTF.

The rearrangement uses TRBV2 and TRBJ2-2; TRBD2 might be the D (6 bases). Trimming left V 7 bases short and J 4 bases short, with 13 bases between. Germline CDR1 is SNHLY and CDR2 is FYNNEI. CDR3 length: 14 residues. Here the CDR3 reads CASTPGDPTGELFF. For the CDR3, the DNA is TGTGCCAGCACCCCGGGGGACCCCACCGGGGAGCTGTTTTTT. Complete variable domain (other parts from reference TRBV2 and TRBJ2-2): EPEVTQTPSHQVTQMGQEVILRCVPISNHLYFYWYRQILGQKVEFLVSFYNNEISEKSEIFDDQFSVERPDGSNFTLKIRSTKLEDSAMYFCASTPGDPTGELFFGEGSRLTVL.

The chain links TRBV7-2 to TRBJ1-1; unclear D gene. The V end lost 2 bases, the J end lost 0 bases, and 7 bases lay between the germline ends. This CDR3 is 14 amino acids long. In germline, CDR1 is SGHTA, CDR2 FQGNSA. This CDR3 is CASSLLGLNTEAFF. The CDR3 coding sequence is TGTGCCAGCAGCTTACTCGGGTTGAACACTGAAGCTTTCTTT.

The CDR3 loop reads CAGSRGYNSPLHF. The CDR3 DNA reads as TGTGCCGGCTCCAGGGGCTATAATTCACCCCTCCACTTT. The rearrangement uses TRBV30 and TRBJ1-6; a possible D gene is TRBD1 (6 bases). V lost 8 bases and J lost 3, with 11 bases in between. The CDR3 totals 13 residues. Germline CDR1 GTSNPN, CDR2 SVGIG (reference sequence).

This chain connects TRBV19 to TRBJ1-3; D call uncertain. The length of the CDR3 is 14 residues. With 6 bases removed from V and 1 base from J, the gap between germline ends came to 10 bases. Germline loops: CDR1 LNHDA, CDR2 SQIVND (reference sequence). The CDR3 region is CASRAPGSGNTIYF. In DNA, the CDR3 is TGTGCCAGTAGAGCCCCGGGGTCTGGAAACACCATATATTTT. The whole variable domain, filled in from reference TRBV19 and TRBJ1-3, reads DGGITQSPKYLFRKEGQNVTLSCEQNLNHDAMYWYRQDPGQGLRLIYYSQIVNDFQKGDIAEGYSVSREKKESFPLTVTSAQKNPTAFYLCASRAPGSGNTIYFGEGSWLTVV.

V usage is TRBV7-2 and J usage is TRBJ2-2; tentatively, D is TRBD2 (5 bases). V was cut by 3 bases and J by 4 bases, with 9 bases left in between. Germline CDR1 SGHTA, CDR2 FQGNSA. The length of the CDR3 is 14 residues. Here the CDR3 DNA reads TGTGCCAGCAGCTTCTTCCGGGGCACCGGGGAGCTGTTTTTT. Translation: CASSFFRGTGELFF.

The genes are TRBV28 and TRBJ2-7; 7 positions match TRBD1. Germline trimming cut 6 bases from V and 2 bases from J; bases unmatched to any gene: 10. The CDR3 spans 15 residues. In germline, CDR1 is MDHEN, CDR2 SYDVKM. CDR3 in DNA: TGTGCCAGCAGCAAACAGGGGCCGGGAACCTACGAGCAGTACTTC. Protein sequence: CASSKQGPGTYEQYF.

A word on this clone: Germline and junction disagree at one end, which may indicate a read error. The chain couples TRBV29-1 to TRBJ1-1; 7 bases map to TRBD1. Germline-derived CDR1 and CDR2 are SQVTM and ANQGSEA. The CDR3 totals 12 residues. The CDR3 protein is CSVVQGNAEAFF. In DNA form, the CDR3 reads TGCAGCGTAGTACAGGGGAACGCTGAAGCTTTCTTT.

J is TRBJ1-1 and V is TRBV28; D remains ambiguous. V was clipped by 7 bases and J by 0 bases, with 30 bases between them. CDR3 length equals 20 residues. Germline assignment: CDR1 MDHEN and CDR2 SYDVKM. CDR3 in DNA: TGTGCCAGCACCCCCCCGGTCGGGTTCGGCTTTTCAAGTATGAACACTGAAGCTTTCTTT. Its protein is CASTPPVGFGFSSMNTEAFF.

The DNA of the CDR3 is TGCGCCAGCAGTCAGAGACAGGGCCTCACTGAAGCTTTCTTT. It encodes CASSQRQGLTEAFF. This chain connects TRBV23-1 to TRBJ1-1; the match to TRBD1 covers 7 bases. TRBV23-1 is assigned to the ORF class and has an uncertain function. Unmatched junction bases numbered 5, after V lost 3 bases and J lost 4 bases. The CDR3 consists of 14 residues.

The rearrangement joins TRBV7-2 to TRBJ1-1, with D possibly being TRBD1 (5 bases). The V gene lost 5 bases and the J gene lost 7 bases, with 14 bases spanning the gap. The CDR3 is 13 residues long. Germline-derived CDR1 and CDR2 are SGHTA and FQGNSA. CDR3 residues: CASSPTRGGEAFF. The CDR3 DNA reads as TGTGCCAGCAGCCCCACCCGGGGGGGTGAAGCTTTCTTT.

The chain carries TRBV29-1 and TRBJ2-1, with 7 bases aligning to TRBD1. This CDR3 has 15 amino acids. The germline gives CDR1 SQVTM, CDR2 ANQGSEA. V lost 7 bases, J lost 6 bases, and 15 bases stayed unmatched. CDR3 bases: TGCAGCGCCTCGACAGGGTCCCGGCGCGGCAATGAGCAGTTCTTC. Encoded protein: CSASTGSRRGNEQFF.

V usage is TRBV11-2 and J usage is TRBJ1-5; D is unclear. Germline assignment: CDR1 SGHAT and CDR2 FQNNGV. V gave up 6 bases and J gave up 0 bases, with 12 bases separating them. This CDR3 has 15 residues. CDR3 protein: CASRAGLNSNQPQHF. CDR3 DNA: TGTGCCAGCAGGGCGGGCCTCAATAGCAATCAGCCCCAGCATTTT.

The chain links TRBV30 to TRBJ2-1; TRBD1 matches 7 bases. The CDR3 covers 12 residues. V was pared by 4 bases and J by 7 bases, with 4 bases of the junction left unmatched. Germline CDR1 reads GTSNPN; CDR2 reads SVGIG (reference sequence). The CDR3 is CAWTSQGNEQFF. The CDR3 region has the DNA TGTGCCTGGACCTCACAGGGGAATGAGCAGTTCTTC.

This chain links TRBV11-2 with TRBJ2-3; 11 bases fit TRBD2. CDR3 length equals 16 residues. Germline V gives CDR1 SGHAT, CDR2 FQNNGV. Trimming removed 5 bases from V and 2 bases from J; junction bases left unmatched: 6. CDR3 DNA: TGTGCCAGCAGCCCGATAGCGGGGGGGGCCACAGATACGCAGTATTTT. Translated, it gives CASSPIAGGATDTQYF.

The chain links TRBV7-6 to TRBJ1-3; D is undetermined. Germline V CDR1 and CDR2: SGHVS, FNYEAQ. Trimming pared 1 base from V and 10 bases from J, leaving 8 bases between. The CDR3 consists of 12 residues. The CDR3 DNA sequence: TGTGCCAGCAGCTTAGACCGCGATACCATATATTTT. Translating gives CASSLDRDTIYF. The full variable domain, rest sourced from reference TRBV7-6 and TRBJ1-3, is GAGVSQSPRYKVTKRGQDVALRCDPISGHVSLYWYRQALGQGPEFLTYFNYEAQQDKSGLPNDRFSAERPEGSISTLTIQRTEQRDSAMYRCASSLDRDTIYFGEGSWLTVV.

This chain links TRBV6-5 with TRBJ1-1; D ambiguous. The germline CDR1 and CDR2 sequences are MNHEY and SVGAGI. Trimming removed 7 bases at V and 0 bases at J, with 9 bases between. The CDR3 contains 13 residues. The CDR3: CASTNGMNTEAFF. The CDR3 nucleotides read TGTGCCAGCACCAACGGGATGAACACTGAAGCTTTCTTT.

This chain connects TRBV7-9 to TRBJ2-7; D call uncertain. With 4 bases removed from V and 5 bases from J, the gap between germline ends came to 6 bases. The V gene's germline CDR1 is SEHNR and CDR2 FQNEAQ (reference sequence). The CDR3 has 11 residues. CDR3 DNA sequence: TGTGCCAGCAGCTCCCAAAACGAGCAGTACTTC. This codes for CASSSQNEQYF.

This clone was seen more than once but under ten times. The chain recombines TRBV7-2 with TRBJ1-4, with TRBD1 identical over 9 bases. CDR1 and CDR2 from the germline V gene are SGHTA and FQGNSA. The CDR3 is 14 amino acids. V shed 6 bases and J 8 bases; nucleotides not matched to a gene: 7. CDR3 bases: TGTGCCAGCAGGCACGGGACAGGGAACGAAAAACTGTTTTTT. Protein product: CASRHGTGNEKLFF.